This T cell receptor beta chain is from a study of blood T cell repertoires in COVID-19. This CDR3 is 14 amino acids long. Germline V gene lookup returns CDR1 SGHAT and CDR2 FQNNGV. V lost 0 bases, J lost 6 bases, and 12 bases lay in between. TCRdb's copy holds only in-frame clones and misses some; the assay was immunoSEQ multiplex PCR. The table shows under 20,000 clones, with under 90% occurring only once. The source is a human donor with active COVID-19. The donor label of this sample is uncertain. This chain links TRBV11-2 with TRBJ2-7; D is unresolved. The specimen sequenced was peripheral blood. CDR3 residues: CASSLDQSGSEQYF. The CDR3 DNA is TGTGCCAGCAGCTTAGACCAGTCAGGTTCCGAGCAGTACTTC.